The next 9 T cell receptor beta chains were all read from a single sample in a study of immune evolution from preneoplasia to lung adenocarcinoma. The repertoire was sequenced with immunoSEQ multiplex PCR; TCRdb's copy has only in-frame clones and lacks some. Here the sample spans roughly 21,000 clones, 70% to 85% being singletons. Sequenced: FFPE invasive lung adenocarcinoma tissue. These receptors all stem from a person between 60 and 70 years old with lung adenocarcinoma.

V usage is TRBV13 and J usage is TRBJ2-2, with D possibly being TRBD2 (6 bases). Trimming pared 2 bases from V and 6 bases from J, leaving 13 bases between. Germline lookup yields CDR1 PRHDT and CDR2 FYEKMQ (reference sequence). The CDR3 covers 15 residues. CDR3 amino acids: CASSLRLGTAGELFF. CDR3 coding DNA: TGTGCCAGCAGCTTAAGGCTTGGGACTGCCGGGGAGCTGTTTTTT.

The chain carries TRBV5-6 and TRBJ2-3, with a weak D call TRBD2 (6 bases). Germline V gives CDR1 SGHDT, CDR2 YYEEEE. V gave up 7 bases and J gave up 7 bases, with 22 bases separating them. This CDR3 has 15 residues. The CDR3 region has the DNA TGTGCCAGCTCTCTTGGGCTAGAGGAGGGGTATACGCAGTATTTT. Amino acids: CASSLGLEEGYTQYF.

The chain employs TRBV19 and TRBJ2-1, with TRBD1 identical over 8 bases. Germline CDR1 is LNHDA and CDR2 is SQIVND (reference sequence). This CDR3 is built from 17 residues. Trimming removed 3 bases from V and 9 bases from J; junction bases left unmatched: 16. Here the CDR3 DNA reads TGTGCCAGTAGTATTCCCGCAGGGGGCAGGATGGTGGGTGAGCAGTTCTTC. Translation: CASSIPAGGRMVGEQFF.

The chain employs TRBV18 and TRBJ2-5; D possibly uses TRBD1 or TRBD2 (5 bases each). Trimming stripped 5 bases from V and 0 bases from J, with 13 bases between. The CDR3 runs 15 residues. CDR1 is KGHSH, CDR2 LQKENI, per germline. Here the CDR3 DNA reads TGTGCCAGCTCAACGGGACGGAGTAACCAAGAGACCCAGTACTTC. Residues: CASSTGRSNQETQYF.

CDR3 loop: CASGRLTGDYNEQFF. The DNA for the CDR3 is TGTGCCAGCGGGAGACTAACAGGGGACTACAATGAGCAGTTCTTC. The chain has TRBV7-9 and TRBJ2-1; TRBD1 aligns across 7 bases. Germline CDR1 and CDR2: SEHNR and FQNEAQ (reference sequence). There are 15 residues in the CDR3. V shed 8 bases, J shed 3 bases, and the junction held 10 bases outside the gene matches.

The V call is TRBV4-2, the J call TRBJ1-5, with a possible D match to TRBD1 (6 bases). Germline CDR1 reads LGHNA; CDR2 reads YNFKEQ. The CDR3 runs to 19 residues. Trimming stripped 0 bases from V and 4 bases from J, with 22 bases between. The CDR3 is CASSQEGYSGADSNQPQHF. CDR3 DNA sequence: TGTGCCAGCAGCCAAGAAGGATATTCGGGGGCGGATTCAAATCAGCCCCAGCATTTT.

The DNA for the CDR3 is TGTGCCAGCATCGCGACGTTGAGCTCCTACAATGAGCAGTTCTTC. Amino acid sequence: CASIATLSSYNEQFF. J is TRBJ2-1 and V is TRBV5-5, with no clear D. Looked up from germline, CDR1 is SGHKS and CDR2 is YYEKEE (reference sequence). The CDR3 is made up of 15 amino acids. Trimming took off 6 bases at V and 0 bases at J, with 13 bases between the two ends.

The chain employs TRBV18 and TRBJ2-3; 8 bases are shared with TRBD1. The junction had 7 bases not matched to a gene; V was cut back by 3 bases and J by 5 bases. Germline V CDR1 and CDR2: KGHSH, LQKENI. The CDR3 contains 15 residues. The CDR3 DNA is TGTGCCAGCTCACCTAATGGACAGGGAGGAGATACGCAGTATTTT. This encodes CASSPNGQGGDTQYF. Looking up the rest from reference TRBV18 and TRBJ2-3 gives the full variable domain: NAGVMQNPRHLVRRRGQEARLRCSPMKGHSHVYWYRQLPEEGLKFMVYLQKENIIDESGMPKERFSAEFPKEGPSILRIQQVVRGDSAAYFCASSPNGQGGDTQYFGPGTRLTVL.

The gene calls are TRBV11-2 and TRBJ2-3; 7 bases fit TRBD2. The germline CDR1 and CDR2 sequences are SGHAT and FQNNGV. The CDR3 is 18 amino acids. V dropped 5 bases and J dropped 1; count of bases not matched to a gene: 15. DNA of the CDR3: TGTGCCAGCAGCCCCTTCCGCGGGAGAAATGAGGGCACAGATACGCAGTATTTT. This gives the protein CASSPFRGRNEGTDTQYF.